The 9 T cell receptor beta chains listed next were all sequenced from one sample in a study of blood T cell repertoires in COVID-19. Method: immunoSEQ multiplex PCR; TCRdb's copy keeps in-frame clones and lacks some. The data show roughly 180,000 clones, approximately 80% seen once. Sequenced: peripheral blood. The receptors originated from a woman aged 45 to 65 with active or convalescent COVID-19.

The chain combines TRBV30 with TRBJ1-5, with no clear D. The germline V gene has CDR1 GTSNPN and CDR2 SVGIG (reference sequence). Trimming stripped 0 bases from V and 9 bases from J, with 12 bases between. CDR3 length: 13 amino acids. The CDR3 loop is CAWSVPPAGPQHF. The CDR3 DNA is TGTGCCTGGAGTGTACCACCTGCGGGGCCCCAGCATTTT. Full variable domain (remainder filled in from reference TRBV30 and TRBJ1-5): SQTIHQWPATLVQPVGSPLSLECTVEGTSNPNLYWYRQAAGRGLQLLFYSVGIGQISSEVPQNLSASRPQDRQFILSSKKLLLSDSGFYLCAWSVPPAGPQHFGDGTRLSIL.

This chain joins TRBV4-2 and TRBJ2-7; 9 bases map to TRBD2. This CDR3 spans 15 amino acids. The germline V gene encodes CDR1 LGHNA and CDR2 YNFKEQ. V was pared by 5 bases and J by 3 bases, with 8 bases of the junction left unmatched. The CDR3 reads CASSRGRLADYEQYF. The CDR3 coding sequence is TGTGCCAGCAGCAGAGGGCGACTAGCGGACTACGAGCAGTACTTC.

This clone was recorded a few times. This chain uses TRBV29-1 with TRBJ1-1; D is possibly TRBD1 (5 bases). Germline V gene sequence: CDR1 SQVTM, CDR2 ANQGSEA. V lost 5 bases, J lost 4 bases, and 14 bases lay in between. The CDR3 contains 13 residues. This CDR3 reads CSVRKGLGTEAFF. Written as DNA, the CDR3 is TGCAGCGTTCGCAAGGGGCTGGGCACTGAAGCTTTCTTT.

V usage is TRBV13 and J usage is TRBJ2-1, with D possibly TRBD2 on 7 matching bases. This CDR3 has 16 amino acids. Germline CDR1 reads PRHDT; CDR2 reads FYEKMQ (reference sequence). The V and J ends lost 1 base and 2 bases respectively, with 12 bases between them. The CDR3 spells CASSLDGGGAYNEQFF. DNA of the CDR3: TGTGCCAGCAGCTTAGATGGCGGGGGCGCCTACAATGAGCAGTTCTTC.

The rearrangement uses TRBV21-1 and TRBJ2-7; the listed D gene, TRBD1, was not tested against the DNA. TRBV21-1 is labeled a pseudogene. The CDR3 length is 14 residues. The CDR3 loop reads CASSPPGQGDEQYF. CDR3 in DNA: TGTGCCAGCAGCCCACCAGGACAGGGGGACGAGCAGTACTTC.

This chain connects TRBV3-1 (or the pseudogene TRBV3-2) to TRBJ2-3; 10 positions agree with TRBD2. Germline assignment: CDR1 LGHDT and CDR2 YNNKEL (reference sequence). The CDR3 extends over 17 amino acids. V shed 2 bases, J shed 2 bases, and the junction held 7 bases outside the gene matches. CDR3 coding DNA: TGTGCCAGCAGCCAACTTTCGACTAGCGGGTACACAGATACGCAGTATTTT. It translates to CASSQLSTSGYTDTQYF.

The V gene is TRBV28, the J gene TRBJ2-1; weak D call: TRBD2 (5 bases). Trimming cost V 5 bases and J 7 bases, with 12 bases left between them. The CDR3 has 13 residues. Germline loops: CDR1 MDHEN, CDR2 SYDVKM. CDR3 residues: CASSARDWNEQFF. The CDR3 DNA follows: TGTGCCAGCAGTGCCCGGGATTGGAATGAGCAGTTCTTC. Combining the CDR3 with reference TRBV28 and TRBJ2-1 gives the whole variable domain DVKVTQSSRYLVKRTGEKVFLECVQDMDHENMFWYRQDPGLGLRLIYFSYDVKMKEKGDIPEGYSVSREKKERFSLILESASTNQTSMYLCASSARDWNEQFFGPGTRLTVL.

The gene calls are TRBV7-9 and TRBJ2-3, with TRBD2 matching 13 bases. This CDR3 is 18 amino acids long. Germline CDR1 SEHNR, CDR2 FQNEAQ (reference sequence). The V gene end was trimmed by 3 bases and the J gene end by 0 bases; junction bases not matched to a gene: 6. In nucleotides, the CDR3 is TGTGCCAGCAGCTTCAGACTAGCGGGGGGCCACAGCACAGATACGCAGTATTTT. Translation: CASSFRLAGGHSTDTQYF.

This sequence joins TRBV19 and TRBJ1-5; the D is unclear. CDR1 is LNHDA, CDR2 SQIVND, per germline (reference sequence). The CDR3 covers 13 residues. Trimming removed 5 bases at V and 9 bases at J, with 14 bases between. The CDR3 loop reads CASSLEPPRPQHF. The CDR3 DNA is TGTGCCAGTAGTTTGGAGCCGCCGAGGCCCCAGCATTTT. The full variable domain, rest sourced from reference TRBV19 and TRBJ1-5, is DGGITQSPKYLFRKEGQNVTLSCEQNLNHDAMYWYRQDPGQGLRLIYYSQIVNDFQKGDIAEGYSVSREKKESFPLTVTSAQKNPTAFYLCASSLEPPRPQHFGDGTRLSIL.